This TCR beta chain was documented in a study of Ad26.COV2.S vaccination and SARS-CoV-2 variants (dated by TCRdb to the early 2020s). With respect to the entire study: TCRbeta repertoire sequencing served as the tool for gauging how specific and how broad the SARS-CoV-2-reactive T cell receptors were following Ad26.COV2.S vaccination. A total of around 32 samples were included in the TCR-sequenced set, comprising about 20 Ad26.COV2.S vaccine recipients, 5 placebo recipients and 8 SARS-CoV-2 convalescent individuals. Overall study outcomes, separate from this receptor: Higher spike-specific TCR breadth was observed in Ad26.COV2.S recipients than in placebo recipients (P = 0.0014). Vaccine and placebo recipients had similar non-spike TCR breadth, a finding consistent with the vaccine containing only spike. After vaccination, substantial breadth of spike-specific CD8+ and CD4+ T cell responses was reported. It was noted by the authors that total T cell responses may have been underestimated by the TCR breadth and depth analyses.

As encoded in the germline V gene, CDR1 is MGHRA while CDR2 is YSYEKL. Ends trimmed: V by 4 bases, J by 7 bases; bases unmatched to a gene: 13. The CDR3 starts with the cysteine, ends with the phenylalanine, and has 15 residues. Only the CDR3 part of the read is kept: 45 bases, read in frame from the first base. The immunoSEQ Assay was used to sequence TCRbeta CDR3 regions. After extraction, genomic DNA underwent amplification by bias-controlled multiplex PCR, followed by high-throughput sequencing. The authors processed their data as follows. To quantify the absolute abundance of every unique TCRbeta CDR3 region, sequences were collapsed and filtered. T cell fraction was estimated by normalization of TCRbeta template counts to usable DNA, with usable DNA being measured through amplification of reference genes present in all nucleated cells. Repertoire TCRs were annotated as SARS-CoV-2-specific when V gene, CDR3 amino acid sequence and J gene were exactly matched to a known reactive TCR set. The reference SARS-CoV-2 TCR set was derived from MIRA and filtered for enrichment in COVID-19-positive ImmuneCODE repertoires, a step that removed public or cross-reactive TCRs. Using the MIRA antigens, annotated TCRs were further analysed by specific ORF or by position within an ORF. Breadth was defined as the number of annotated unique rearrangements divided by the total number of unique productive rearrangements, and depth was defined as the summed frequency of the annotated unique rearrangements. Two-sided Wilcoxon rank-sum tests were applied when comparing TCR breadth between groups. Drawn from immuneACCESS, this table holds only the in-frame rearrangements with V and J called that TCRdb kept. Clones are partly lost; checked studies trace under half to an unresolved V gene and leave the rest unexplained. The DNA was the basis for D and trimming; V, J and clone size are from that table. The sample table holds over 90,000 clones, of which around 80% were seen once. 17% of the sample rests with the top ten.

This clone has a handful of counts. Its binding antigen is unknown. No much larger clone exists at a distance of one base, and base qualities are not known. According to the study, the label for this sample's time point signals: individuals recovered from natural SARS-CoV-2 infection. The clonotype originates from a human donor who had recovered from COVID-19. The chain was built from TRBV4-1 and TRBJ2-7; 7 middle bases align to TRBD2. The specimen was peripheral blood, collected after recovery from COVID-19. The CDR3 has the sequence CASSRAWEGGSEQYF. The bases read TGCGCCAGCAGCCGGGCCTGGGAGGGAGGCAGTGAGCAGTACTTC.